The clone carrying this T cell receptor beta chain was seen a few times. Its antigen is not known. The data stem from a study of circulating CD8 cells and anti-PD-1 response in melanoma. Background on the study: Anti-PD-1 was first-line therapy for seven of 13 patients. Complete or partial response defined responders; stable or progressive disease, non-responders.

V lost 3 bases and J lost 10, with 8 bases in between. The CDR3 consists of 11 residues. Germline lookup yields CDR1 SGHKS and CDR2 YYEKEE (reference sequence). TCR libraries were prepared from approximately 15 ng of total RNA with the QIAseq Immune Repertoire TCR panel. TCRdb ran MiXCR on the reads and lists one entry per CDR3 protein. Among 1,000 to 1,500 distinct CDR3 sequences, roughly 10% were seen once, and the ten largest hold about 14%. Sorting of live CD3+CD8+TCRalphabeta+ cells by PD-1 and/or TIGIT gave four subsets. The study's findings and limits: At M1, fewer than 7.5% of TRB clonotypes appeared in multiple subsets. PD-1 and DPOS subsets showed similar, higher clonality than DNEG.

The chain recombines TRBV5-5 with TRBJ2-1; no definite D call. The sample in question was CD8+ T cells from PBMCs, obtained at baseline or after one month of anti-PD-1 therapy (not recorded which). This clonotype originated in a human donor with melanoma. The CDR3 sequence is CASSSVREQFF. DNA of the CDR3: TGTGCCAGCAGCTCTGTGAGGGAGCAGTTCTTC.